This T cell receptor (beta chain) was captured in a study of T cell repertoires in cytomegalovirus infection. Looking at the study overall: HLA-C-restricted CMV epitopes, recently identified, and well-studied HLA-B-restricted ones were used by the study. From public TCR beta signatures came an indication of both CMV infection and matching HLA type. Broader study findings: Ex vivo, HLA-C-restricted CMV-specific TCR beta clonotypes prevailed over the rest of the response.

J gave up 3 bases and V 7 bases, and 5 bases lay outside the gene matches. Germline loops: CDR1 SQVTM, CDR2 ANQGSEA. The CDR3 has 13 amino acids. MiXCR, run by TCRdb on the reads, gives a single entry per CDR3 protein. Of some 71,000 distinct CDR3 sequences in the sample, approximately 30% are singletons; the top ten hold 45% to 75%. In regard to this clonotype: Its antigen is currently unknown.

The J gene is TRBJ2-7, the V gene TRBV29-1; TRBD1 aligns across 11 bases. The source is a human donor in good health (CMV status not recorded). Some clones in this sample may be carry-over from other donors' samples. Sequencing used CD8+ T cells from cultured PBMCs, obtained from culture after CMV antigen stimulation. The CDR3 region is CSAWGTGGYEQYF. For the CDR3, the DNA is TGCAGCGCCTGGGGGACAGGGGGCTACGAGCAGTACTTC.